This TCR beta chain derives from a study of cytomegalovirus exposure and HLA in healthy donors. The CDR3 contains 14 residues. Germline CDR1 MDHEN, CDR2 SYDVKM. Trimming cost V 6 bases and J 0 bases, with 9 bases left between them. As regards this clone: Its cognate antigen is unknown.

This PCR relied on a set of 60 Vbeta primers and 13 Jbeta primers. This table comes from immunoSEQ multiplex PCR, and its TCRdb copy is limited to in-frame clones, with some not included. The sample lists 150,000 to 200,000 clones, nearly 70% occurring once. Study conclusions and caveats: Some V segments could not be told apart, so they were left out, TRBV6-2 and TRBV6-3 among them. The study labeled more than 150 TCR beta chains cytomegalovirus-associated.

Source material: PBMCs. The chain joins TRBV28 to TRBJ1-3, with D unresolved. The clonotype was recovered from a man aged 30 to 45 in good health and CMV-seropositive. The CDR3 protein is CASSKQSSGNTIYF. CDR3 in DNA: TGTGCCAGCAGCAAACAGAGCTCTGGAAACACCATATATTTT.